The clone carrying this T cell receptor beta chain occurred once. Its antigen is unknown. Germline CDR1 is KGHSH and CDR2 is LQKENI. Unmatched junction bases numbered 14, after V lost 6 bases and J lost 2 bases. The CDR3 has 17 residues. Participants had chemo-refractory metastatic non-small-cell lung cancer and were treated with focal radiation plus ipilimumab CTLA-4 blockade. Measured with immunoSEQ multiplex PCR; TCRdb has only the in-frame clones, and not every one. Of over 95,000 clones listed, 65% to 85% are singletons. This sample is part of a study of radiotherapy plus CTLA-4 blockade in lung cancer. Study overall: Objective responses emerged in 18% of patients, and roughly 28% attained disease control. Regarding the study as a whole: Subsequent to radiotherapy plus ipilimumab, tumor-derived TCR clones underwent expansion in blood.

This clonotype originated in a human donor with non-small cell lung cancer who had a partial response to radiotherapy plus ipilimumab. Some clones in this sample may be carry-over from other donors' samples. Specimen: peripheral blood, collected from a patient treated with radiotherapy plus ipilimumab. J is TRBJ2-3 and V is TRBV18, with TRBD1 identical over 7 bases. The CDR3 sequence is CASSSSGTAPYTDTQYF. The CDR3 region has the DNA TGTGCCAGCTCGTCATCCGGGACAGCTCCATACACAGATACGCAGTATTTT.